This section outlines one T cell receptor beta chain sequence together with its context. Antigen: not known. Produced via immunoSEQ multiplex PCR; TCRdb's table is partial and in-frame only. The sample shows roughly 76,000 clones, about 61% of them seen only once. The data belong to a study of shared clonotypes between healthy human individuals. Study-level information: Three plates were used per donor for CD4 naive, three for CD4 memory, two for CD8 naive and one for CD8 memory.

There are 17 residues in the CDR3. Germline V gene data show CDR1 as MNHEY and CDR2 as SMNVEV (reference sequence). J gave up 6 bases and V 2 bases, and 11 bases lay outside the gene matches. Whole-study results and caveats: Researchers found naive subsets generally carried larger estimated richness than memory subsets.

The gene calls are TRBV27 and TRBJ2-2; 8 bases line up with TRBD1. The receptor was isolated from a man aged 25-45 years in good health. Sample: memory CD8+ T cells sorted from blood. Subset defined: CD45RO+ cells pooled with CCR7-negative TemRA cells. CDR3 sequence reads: CASSLQGAMNGPGELFF. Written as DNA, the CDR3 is TGTGCCAGCAGTTTACAGGGGGCGATGAATGGGCCCGGGGAGCTGTTTTTT.